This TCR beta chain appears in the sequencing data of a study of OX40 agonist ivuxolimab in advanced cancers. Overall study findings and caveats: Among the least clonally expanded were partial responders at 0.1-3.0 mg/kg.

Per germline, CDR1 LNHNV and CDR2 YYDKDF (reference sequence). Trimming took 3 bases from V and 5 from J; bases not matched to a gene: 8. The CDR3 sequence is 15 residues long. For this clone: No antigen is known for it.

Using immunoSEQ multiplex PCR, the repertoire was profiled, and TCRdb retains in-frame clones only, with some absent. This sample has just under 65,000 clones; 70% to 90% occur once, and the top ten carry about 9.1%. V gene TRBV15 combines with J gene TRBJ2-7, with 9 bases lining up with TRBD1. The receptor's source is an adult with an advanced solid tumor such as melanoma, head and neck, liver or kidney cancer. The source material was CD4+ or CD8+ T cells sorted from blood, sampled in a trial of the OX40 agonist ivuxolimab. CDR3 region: CATSRVGTGFHEQYF. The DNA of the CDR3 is TGTGCCACCAGCAGGGTAGGGACAGGGTTCCACGAGCAGTACTTC. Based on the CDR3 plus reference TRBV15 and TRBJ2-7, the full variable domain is DAMVIQNPRYQVTQFGKPVTLSCSQTLNHNVMYWYQQKSSQAPKLLFHYYDKDFNNEADTPDNFQSRRPNTSFCFLDIRSPGLGDTAMYLCATSRVGTGFHEQYFGPGTRLTVT.